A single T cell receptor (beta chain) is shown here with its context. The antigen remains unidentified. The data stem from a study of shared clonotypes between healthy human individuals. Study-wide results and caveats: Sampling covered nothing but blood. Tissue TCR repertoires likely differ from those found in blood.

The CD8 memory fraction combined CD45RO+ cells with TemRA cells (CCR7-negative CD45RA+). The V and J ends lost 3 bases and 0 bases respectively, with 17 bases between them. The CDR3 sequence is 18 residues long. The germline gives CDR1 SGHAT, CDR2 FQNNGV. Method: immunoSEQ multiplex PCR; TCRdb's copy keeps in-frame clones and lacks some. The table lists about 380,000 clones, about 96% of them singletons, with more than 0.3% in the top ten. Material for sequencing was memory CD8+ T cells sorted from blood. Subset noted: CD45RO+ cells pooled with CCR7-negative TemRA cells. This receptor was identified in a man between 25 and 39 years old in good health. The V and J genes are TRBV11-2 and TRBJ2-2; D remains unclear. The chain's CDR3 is CASSLLLAPYANTGELFF. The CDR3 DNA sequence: TGTGCCAGCAGCTTGCTATTAGCCCCTTACGCGAACACCGGGGAGCTGTTTTTT.